This TCR beta chain was documented in a study of blood T cell repertoires in COVID-19. This clone was seen many times. The sample carries other DNA sequences with the same CDR3. The repertoire was sequenced with immunoSEQ multiplex PCR; TCRdb's copy has only in-frame clones and lacks some. The table records roughly 260,000 clones, approximately 90% of them present only once. Unmatched junction bases numbered 2, after V lost 4 bases and J lost 6 bases. The CDR3 loop spans 15 amino acids. Germline V gene lookup returns CDR1 MRHNA and CDR2 SNTAGT. What was sequenced was peripheral blood. The receptor comes from a woman aged 45-65 years who had recovered from COVID-19. The chain is built from TRBV6-4 and TRBJ2-3; 15 bases map to TRBD2. CDR3 loop: CASSGTSGGADTQYF. Here the CDR3 DNA reads TGTGCCAGCAGTGGGACTAGCGGGGGGGCCGATACGCAGTATTTT.